Presented here are 14 T cell receptor beta chains from one specimen sequenced in a study of T cell repertoires in cytomegalovirus infection. One entry per CDR3 protein results from TCRdb running MiXCR on the reads. Here the sample spans 100,000 to 150,000 distinct CDR3 sequences, approximately 30% being singletons. Their cognate antigens are unknown. Here the sequenced sample was CD8+ T cells from cultured PBMCs, taken from culture after CMV antigen stimulation. The receptors shown here come from a human donor in good health (CMV status not recorded). Some clones in this sample may be carry-over from other donors' samples.

The chain couples TRBV6-2 or TRBV6-3 to TRBJ1-1, with D perhaps TRBD1 (5 bases). CDR3 length: 18 residues. Germline CDR1 MNHEY, CDR2 SVGEGT. V was clipped by 1 base and J by 0 bases, with 18 bases between them. The CDR3 DNA is TGTGCCAGCAGTTACTACCGCTCCGGGACCTCAATGAACACTGAAGCTTTCTTT. This translates into CASSYYRSGTSMNTEAFF.

In this sample, this clonotype turned up a few times. The chain combines TRBV4-1 with TRBJ1-6, with 7 bases matching TRBD1. V gave up 2 bases and J gave up 9 bases; unmatched junction bases: 13. CDR1 and CDR2 (germline): MGHRA, YSYEKL. CDR3 length: 17 amino acids. Written as DNA, the CDR3 is TGCGCCAGCAGCCAAAGACAGGGTCCCCCGCCGGGTTCACCCCTCCACTTT. Translated, it gives CASSQRQGPPPGSPLHF.

The table lists this clonotype with many counts. J is TRBJ2-3 and V is TRBV7-9; 8 bases are a match to TRBD2. The CDR3 covers 15 residues. With V trimmed by 1 base and J by 4 bases, 4 bases remained unmatched. Germline V lookup: CDR1 SEHNR, CDR2 FQNEAQ (reference sequence). The CDR3 sequence is CASSLVLSGADTQYF. Here the CDR3 DNA reads TGTGCCAGCAGCTTAGTACTTAGCGGGGCAGATACGCAGTATTTT.

V is TRBV7-2 and J is TRBJ2-7; D unclear. CDR1 SGHTA and CDR2 FQGNSA come from the germline V gene. The germline V and J ends were trimmed by 1 base and 6 bases, with 13 bases remaining between them. The CDR3 is made up of 14 amino acids. The CDR3 spells CASSLGPVRGEQYF. For the CDR3, the DNA is TGTGCCAGCAGCTTAGGGCCGGTGAGAGGCGAGCAGTACTTC.

There are many counts of this clonotype. The chain joins TRBV7-8 to TRBJ1-3, with D perhaps matching TRBD1 (5 bases). This CDR3 is built from 14 residues. V was cut by 4 bases and J by 4 bases, with 11 bases left in between. CDR1 and CDR2 (germline): SGHVS, FQNEAQ. The CDR3 DNA reads TGTGCCAGCAGCTCCGATAGACAGGGAAACACCATATATTTT. It encodes CASSSDRQGNTIYF.

This clonotype was recorded a few times. V is TRBV7-9 and J is TRBJ1-2; a possible D gene is TRBD1 (5 bases). V was shortened by 5 bases and J by 2 bases, with 12 bases between the two germline ends. The CDR3 sequence is 14 residues long. Germline V gene data show CDR1 as SEHNR and CDR2 as FQNEAQ (reference sequence). CDR3 amino acids: CASSLAGENYGYTF. The CDR3 DNA is TGTGCCAGCAGCCTGGCGGGGGAGAACTATGGCTACACCTTC.

The chain links TRBV4-2 to TRBJ1-2; no clear D gene. CDR1 is LGHNA, CDR2 YNFKEQ, per germline. The CDR3 is 13 residues long. Between the trimmed V and J ends, which lost 1 base and 8 bases, there was a span of 11 bases. This CDR3 is CASSQGGEGGYTF. Written as DNA, the CDR3 is TGTGCCAGCAGCCAAGGCGGGGAGGGAGGCTACACCTTC.

The chain combines TRBV6-1 with TRBJ1-6; 10 bases align to TRBD1. Germline CDR1 MNHNS, CDR2 SASEGT. V lost 1 base to trimming and J lost 8 bases; unmatched junction nucleotides: 2. This CDR3 is built from 15 residues. The CDR3 loop is CASSEGQGAYSPLHF. In DNA form, the CDR3 reads TGTGCCAGCAGTGAAGGACAGGGGGCGTATTCACCCCTCCACTTT.

The chain joins TRBV5-6 to TRBJ1-1; D is ambiguous. V dropped 2 bases and J dropped 0 bases, with 8 bases sitting between them. Germline CDR1 reads SGHDT; CDR2 reads YYEEEE. This CDR3 spans 14 amino acids. The CDR3 sequence is CASSLRPMNTEAFF. The CDR3 bases are TGTGCCAGCAGCTTACGACCTATGAACACTGAAGCTTTCTTT.

This clonotype was seen only a few times. The rearrangement joins TRBV12-3 or TRBV12-4 to TRBJ1-5; D remains unclear. V lost 1 base, J lost 7 bases, and 11 bases lay in between. This CDR3 is built from 14 residues. The CDR3 DNA reads as TGTGCCAGCAGTTTAGAAGGGAACAGCCAGCCCCAGCATTTT. Protein product: CASSLEGNSQPQHF.

The chain carries TRBV28 and TRBJ2-1; tentative D call: TRBD1 (5 bases). The CDR3 sequence is 14 residues long. The germline CDR1 and CDR2 sequences are MDHEN and SYDVKM. V dropped 3 bases and J dropped 4 bases, with 10 bases sitting between them. CDR3 nucleotide sequence: TGTGCCAGCAGTTTGCAGGGAAATTACAATGAGCAGTTCTTC. Its translation: CASSLQGNYNEQFF.

CDR3 residues: CASSLSNPYLGHEQFF. The CDR3 bases are TGTGCCAGCAGTTTATCGAACCCTTACTTGGGTCATGAGCAGTTCTTC. The gene calls are TRBV27 and TRBJ2-1; D unresolved. V dropped 0 bases and J dropped 8 bases, with 17 bases sitting between them. Looked up from germline, CDR1 is MNHEY and CDR2 is SMNVEV (reference sequence). This CDR3 is built from 16 residues.

This clonotype has only a few counts. The gene calls are TRBV23-1 and TRBJ2-7; D is perhaps TRBD2 (6 bases). TRBV23-1 is annotated as an ORF whose role is uncertain. This CDR3 region has 14 residues. The V end lost 11 bases, the J end lost 5 bases, and 22 bases lay between the germline ends. This CDR3 is CAGSPRGNGHEQYF. The CDR3 nucleotides read TGCGCCGGCTCCCCGCGGGGCAACGGCCACGAGCAGTACTTC.

CDR3 bases: TGTGCCAGCTTGAGGAGACAGGGGGGGCCCTACGAGCAGTACTTC. Its translation: CASLRRQGGPYEQYF. This sequence joins TRBV27 and TRBJ2-7; 9 bases align to TRBD1. CDR3 length: 15 amino acids. CDR1 is MNHEY, CDR2 SMNVEV, per germline (reference sequence). Losses at the gene ends were 8 bases for V and 2 bases for J; bases not matched to a gene: 10.